The sequence of this T cell receptor beta chain was determined in a study of human CD8 memory T cell subsets. Germline loops: CDR1 SQVTM, CDR2 ANQGSEA. The length of the CDR3 is 12 residues. This clonotype registers medium-sized by frequency. TCR beta was sequenced from UMI-tagged 5' RACE libraries. With the 5' RACE reads reprocessed, TCRdb shows one record per CDR3 protein and no DNA. The sample shows about 10,000 distinct CDR3 sequences, and about 20% sits with its ten largest clones. V and J are TRBV29-1 and TRBJ2-2. The TCR was taken from a human donor in good health. Sequencing was carried out using CD8+ stem-like memory T cells (TSCM and TCM) sorted from PBMCs. Subset defined: stem-like memory CD8 T cells (TSTEM), CCR7+ PD-1- TIGIT-. CDR3: CSVGWGTGELFF.